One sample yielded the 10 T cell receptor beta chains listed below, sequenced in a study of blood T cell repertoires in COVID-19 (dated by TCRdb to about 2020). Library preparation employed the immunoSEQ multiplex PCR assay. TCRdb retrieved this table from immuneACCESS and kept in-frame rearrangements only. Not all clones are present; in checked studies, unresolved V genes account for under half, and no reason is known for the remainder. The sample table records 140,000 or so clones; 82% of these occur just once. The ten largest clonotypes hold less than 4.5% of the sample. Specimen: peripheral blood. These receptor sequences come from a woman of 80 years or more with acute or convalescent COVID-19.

The CDR3 spells CASSLRRGGDEQFF. The CDR3 nucleotides are TGTGCCAGCAGTTTAAGGAGGGGAGGGGATGAGCAGTTCTTC. J is TRBJ2-1 and V is TRBV27, with 7 bases identical to TRBD2. The CDR3 is 14 amino acids. The germline CDR1 and CDR2 sequences are MNHEY and SMNVEV (reference sequence). V trimming: 2 bases; J trimming: 8 bases; junction bases outside the gene matches: 6.

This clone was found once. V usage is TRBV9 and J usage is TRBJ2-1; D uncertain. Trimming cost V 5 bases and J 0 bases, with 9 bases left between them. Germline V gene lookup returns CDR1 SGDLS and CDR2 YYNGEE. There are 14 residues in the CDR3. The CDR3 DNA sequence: TGTGCCAGCAGGCGACTGAGCTCCTACAATGAGCAGTTCTTC. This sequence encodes CASRRLSSYNEQFF.

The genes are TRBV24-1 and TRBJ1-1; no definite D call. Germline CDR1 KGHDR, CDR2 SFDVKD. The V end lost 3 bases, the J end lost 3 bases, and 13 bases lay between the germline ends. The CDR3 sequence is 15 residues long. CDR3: CATSDTKYGDTEAFF. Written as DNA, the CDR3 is TGTGCCACCAGTGATACAAAGTACGGGGACACTGAAGCTTTCTTT.

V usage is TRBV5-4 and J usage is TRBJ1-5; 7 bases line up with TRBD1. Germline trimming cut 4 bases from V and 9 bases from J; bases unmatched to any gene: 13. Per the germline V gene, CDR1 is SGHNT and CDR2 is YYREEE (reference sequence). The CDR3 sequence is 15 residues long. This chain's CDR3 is CASSPGPGTARPQHF. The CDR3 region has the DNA TGTGCCAGCAGCCCCGGTCCCGGGACAGCTCGGCCCCAGCATTTT.

The CDR3 bases are TGTGCCAGCAGCCCGCGGGAGAACCAAGAGACCCAGTACTTC. It translates to CASSPRENQETQYF. The gene calls are TRBV11-3 and TRBJ2-5; 7 bases are shared with TRBD2. The V segment lost 5 bases and the J segment 0 bases; nucleotides outside the gene matches: 3. The germline V gene encodes CDR1 SGHNT and CDR2 YENEEA. This CDR3 has 14 amino acids.

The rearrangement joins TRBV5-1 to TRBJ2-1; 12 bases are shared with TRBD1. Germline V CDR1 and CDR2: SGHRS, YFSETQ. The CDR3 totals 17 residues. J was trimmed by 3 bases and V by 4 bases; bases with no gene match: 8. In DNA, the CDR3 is TGCGCCAGCAGCAGCCCGGGACAGGGGGCTTTCTACAATGAGCAGTTCTTC. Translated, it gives CASSSPGQGAFYNEQFF.

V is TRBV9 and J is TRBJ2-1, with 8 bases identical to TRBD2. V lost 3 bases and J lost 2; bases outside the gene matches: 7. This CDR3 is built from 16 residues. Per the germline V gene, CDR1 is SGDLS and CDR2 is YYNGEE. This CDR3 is CASSDGAAGAYNEQFF. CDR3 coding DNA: TGTGCCAGCAGCGATGGGGCAGCGGGGGCCTACAATGAGCAGTTCTTC.

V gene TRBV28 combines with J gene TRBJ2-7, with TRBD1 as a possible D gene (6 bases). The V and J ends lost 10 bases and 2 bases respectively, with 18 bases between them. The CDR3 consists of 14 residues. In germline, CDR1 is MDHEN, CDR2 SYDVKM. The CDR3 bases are TGTGCCACCTCAGGGACATTCGACGCCTACGAGCAGTACTTC. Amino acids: CATSGTFDAYEQYF.

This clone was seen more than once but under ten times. CDR3 sequence: CASSEGPAQGWNQPQHF. The CDR3 DNA reads as TGTGCCAGCAGCGAAGGCCCTGCACAGGGTTGGAATCAGCCCCAGCATTTT. The chain combines TRBV28 with TRBJ1-5; TRBD1 is a possible D gene (6 bases). The CDR3 has 17 residues. Germline V gives CDR1 MDHEN, CDR2 SYDVKM. The V end lost 6 bases, the J end lost 4 bases, and 22 bases lay between the germline ends.

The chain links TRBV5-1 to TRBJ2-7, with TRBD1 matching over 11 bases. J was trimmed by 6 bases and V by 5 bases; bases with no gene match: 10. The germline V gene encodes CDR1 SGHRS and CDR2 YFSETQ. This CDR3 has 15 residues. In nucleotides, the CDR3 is TGCGCCAGCAGACTATCCGGACAGGGGGCGGGCGAGCAGTACTTC. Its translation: CASRLSGQGAGEQYF.